This T cell receptor (beta chain) was obtained from a study of cytomegalovirus exposure and HLA in healthy donors. Study-wide background: HLA-typed donors were the source of approximately 85 million unique TCRs held in an early data release.

Study-level results: Later analysis indicated greater clonal expansion among HLA-associated TCR beta chains than among equally common other chains.

Germline CDR1 reads MDHEN; CDR2 reads SYDVKM. The CDR3 has 19 residues. V lost 2 bases, J lost 0 bases, and 15 bases stayed unmatched. 60 Vbeta and 13 Jbeta primers were used in PCR. Assay used: immunoSEQ multiplex PCR; TCRdb lists only in-frame clones, some missing. The top ten clones hold roughly 6.8% of a sample with about 150,000 clones, around 74% of them seen once. In the case of this clone: Its matching antigen is unknown.

This sequence joins TRBV28 and TRBJ1-2; 7 nucleotides match TRBD1. The source is a man between 50 and 59 years old in good health and CMV-seropositive. Source material: PBMCs. The CDR3 nucleotides are TGTGCCAGCAGTTTAACCGGGACAGTGAGACAAAGAGCTAACTATGGCTACACCTTC. Amino acid sequence: CASSLTGTVRQRANYGYTF.